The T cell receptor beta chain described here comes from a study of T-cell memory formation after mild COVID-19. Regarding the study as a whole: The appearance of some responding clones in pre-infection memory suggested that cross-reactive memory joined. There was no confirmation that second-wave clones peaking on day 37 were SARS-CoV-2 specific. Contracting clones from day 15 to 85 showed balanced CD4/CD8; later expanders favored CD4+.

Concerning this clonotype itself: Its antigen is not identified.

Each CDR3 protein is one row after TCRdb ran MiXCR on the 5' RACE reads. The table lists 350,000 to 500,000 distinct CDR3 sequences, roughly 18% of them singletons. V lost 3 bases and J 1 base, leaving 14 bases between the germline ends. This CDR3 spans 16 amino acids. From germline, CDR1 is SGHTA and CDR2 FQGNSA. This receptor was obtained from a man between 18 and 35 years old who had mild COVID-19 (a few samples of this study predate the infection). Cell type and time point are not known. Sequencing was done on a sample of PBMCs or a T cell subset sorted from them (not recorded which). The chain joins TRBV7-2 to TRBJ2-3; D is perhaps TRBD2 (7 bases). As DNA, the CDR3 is TGTGCCAGCAGCTTTCCTGGGGGGGGCCGCACAGATACGCAGTATTTT. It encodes CASSFPGGGRTDTQYF.